Sequencing of this TCR beta chain was carried out in a study of OX40 agonist ivuxolimab in advanced cancers. Study-wide background: Anti-PD-1, anti-PD-L1 or anti-CTLA-4 therapy given earlier was allowed, and around 40% had some.

The CDR3 contains 14 residues. In germline, CDR1 is MDHEN, CDR2 SYDVKM. J lost 4 bases, V lost 8 bases, and 6 bases had no gene match. Sequencing was performed with immunoSEQ multiplex PCR; in TCRdb, only in-frame clones are kept and a portion is missing. Of tens of thousands of clones listed, 90% to 95% were seen once; the top ten hold 18%. V and J are TRBV28 and TRBJ2-1; 9 bases are shared with TRBD1. Material: CD4+ or CD8+ T cells sorted from blood, obtained in a trial of the OX40 agonist ivuxolimab. The source is an adult with an advanced solid tumor such as melanoma, head and neck, liver or kidney cancer. DNA of the CDR3: TGTGCCAGCCGGAGGACAGGGGATTACAATGAGCAGTTCTTC. It codes for CASRRTGDYNEQFF.